The clone carrying this T cell receptor (beta chain) was counted once. The sample belongs to a study of blood T cell repertoires in COVID-19. Overall study context: Samples taken during acute and convalescent COVID-19 were collected in the United States, Italy and Spain. Sources were T cells, B-cell-depleted T cells, or PBMCs; the material itself was cDNA or gDNA.

The ends were cut back, 2 bases at V and 0 bases at J, with 8 bases in the middle. The CDR3 loop spans 16 amino acids. The germline V gene has CDR1 MNHEY and CDR2 SVGAGI. TCRdb's table, derived via immunoSEQ multiplex PCR, lists solely in-frame clones and lacks some. The profile covers 370,000 or so clones, with roughly 77% appearing a single time and under 1.2% taken by the ten largest. The rearrangement joins TRBV6-5 to TRBJ1-6; perhaps TRBD1 as D (5 bases). This TCR came from a human donor with acute or convalescent COVID-19. The donor label of this sample is uncertain. The source material was peripheral blood. In DNA, the CDR3 is TGTGCCAGCAGTTACCAGGGTAGCTCCTATAATTCACCCCTCCACTTT. Protein: CASSYQGSSYNSPLHF.